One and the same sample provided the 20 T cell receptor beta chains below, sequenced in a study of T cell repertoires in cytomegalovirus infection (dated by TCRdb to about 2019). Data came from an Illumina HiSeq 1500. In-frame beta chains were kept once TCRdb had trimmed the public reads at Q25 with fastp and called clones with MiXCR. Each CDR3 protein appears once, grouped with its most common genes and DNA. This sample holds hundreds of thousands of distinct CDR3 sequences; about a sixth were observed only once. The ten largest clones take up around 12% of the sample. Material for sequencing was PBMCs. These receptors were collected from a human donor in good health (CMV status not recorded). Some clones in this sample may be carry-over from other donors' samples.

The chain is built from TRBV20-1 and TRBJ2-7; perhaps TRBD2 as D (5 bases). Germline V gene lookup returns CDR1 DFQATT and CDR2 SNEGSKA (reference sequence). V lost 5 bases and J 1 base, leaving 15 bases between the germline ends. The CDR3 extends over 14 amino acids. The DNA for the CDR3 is TGCAGTGCTCAGACGGGGAGCGTTTCCTACGAGCAGTACTTC. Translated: CSAQTGSVSYEQYF.

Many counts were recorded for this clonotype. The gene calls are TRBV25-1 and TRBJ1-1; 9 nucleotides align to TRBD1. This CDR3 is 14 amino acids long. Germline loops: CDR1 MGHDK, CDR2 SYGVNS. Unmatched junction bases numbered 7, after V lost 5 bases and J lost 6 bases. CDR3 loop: CASSPRTGVAEAFF. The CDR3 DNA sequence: TGTGCCAGCAGTCCCCGGACAGGGGTCGCTGAAGCTTTCTTT.

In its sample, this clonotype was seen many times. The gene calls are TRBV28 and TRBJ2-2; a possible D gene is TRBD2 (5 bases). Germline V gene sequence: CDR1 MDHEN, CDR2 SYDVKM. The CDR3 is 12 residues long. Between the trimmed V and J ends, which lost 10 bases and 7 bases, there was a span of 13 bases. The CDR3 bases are TGTGCCACCCACGAGAGGGACGGGGAGCTGTTTTTT. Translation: CATHERDGELFF. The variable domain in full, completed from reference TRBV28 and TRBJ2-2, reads DVKVTQSSRYLVKRTGEKVFLECVQDMDHENMFWYRQDPGLGLRLIYFSYDVKMKEKGDIPEGYSVSREKKERFSLILESASTNQTSMYLCATHERDGELFFGEGSRLTVL.

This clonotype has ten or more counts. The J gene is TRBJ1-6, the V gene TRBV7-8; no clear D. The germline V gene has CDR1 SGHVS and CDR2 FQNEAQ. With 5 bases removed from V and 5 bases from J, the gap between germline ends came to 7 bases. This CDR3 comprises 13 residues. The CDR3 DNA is TGTGCCAGCAGCCCGGGCGATAATTCACCCCTCCACTTT. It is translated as CASSPGDNSPLHF.

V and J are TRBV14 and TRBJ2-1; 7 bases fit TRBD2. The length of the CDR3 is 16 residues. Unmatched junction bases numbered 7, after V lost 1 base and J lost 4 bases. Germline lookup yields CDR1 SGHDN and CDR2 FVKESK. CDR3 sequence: CASSQGGGGRYNEQFF. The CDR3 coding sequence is TGTGCCAGCAGCCAAGGCGGCGGGGGTCGATACAATGAGCAGTTCTTC.

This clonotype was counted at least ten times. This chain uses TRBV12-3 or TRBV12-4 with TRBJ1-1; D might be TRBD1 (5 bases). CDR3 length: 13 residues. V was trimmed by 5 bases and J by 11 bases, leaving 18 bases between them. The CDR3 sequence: CASSPGTTLPAFF. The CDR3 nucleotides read TGTGCCAGCAGTCCGGGGACCACTCTACCGGCTTTCTTT.

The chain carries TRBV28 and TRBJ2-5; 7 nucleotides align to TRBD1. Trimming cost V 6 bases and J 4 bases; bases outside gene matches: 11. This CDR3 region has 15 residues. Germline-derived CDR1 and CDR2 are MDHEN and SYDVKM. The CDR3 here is CASSPPHRGPETQYF. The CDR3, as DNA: TGTGCCAGCAGCCCACCTCACAGGGGACCAGAGACCCAGTACTTC.

The CDR3 sequence is CASSWDRGLNTEAFF. The CDR3, as DNA: TGTGCCAGCAGTTGGGACAGGGGGCTAAACACTGAAGCTTTCTTT. This sequence joins TRBV12-3 or TRBV12-4 and TRBJ1-1, with TRBD1 identical over 12 bases. This CDR3 is built from 15 residues. V lost 4 bases to trimming and J lost 2 bases; unmatched junction nucleotides: 2.

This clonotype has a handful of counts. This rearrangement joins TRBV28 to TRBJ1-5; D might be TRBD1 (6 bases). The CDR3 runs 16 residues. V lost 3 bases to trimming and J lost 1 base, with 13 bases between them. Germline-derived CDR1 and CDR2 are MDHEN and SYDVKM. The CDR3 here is CASSLNAGASNQPQHF. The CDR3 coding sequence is TGTGCCAGCAGTTTGAATGCAGGGGCGAGCAATCAGCCCCAGCATTTT. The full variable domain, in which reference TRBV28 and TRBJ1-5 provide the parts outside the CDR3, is DVKVTQSSRYLVKRTGEKVFLECVQDMDHENMFWYRQDPGLGLRLIYFSYDVKMKEKGDIPEGYSVSREKKERFSLILESASTNQTSMYLCASSLNAGASNQPQHFGDGTRLSIL.

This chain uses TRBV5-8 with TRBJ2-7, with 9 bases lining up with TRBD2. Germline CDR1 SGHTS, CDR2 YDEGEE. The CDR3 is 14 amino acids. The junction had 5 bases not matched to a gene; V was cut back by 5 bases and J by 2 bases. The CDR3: CASRSGTSPYEQYF. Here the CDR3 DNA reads TGTGCCAGCAGGTCCGGGACTAGCCCCTACGAGCAGTACTTC.

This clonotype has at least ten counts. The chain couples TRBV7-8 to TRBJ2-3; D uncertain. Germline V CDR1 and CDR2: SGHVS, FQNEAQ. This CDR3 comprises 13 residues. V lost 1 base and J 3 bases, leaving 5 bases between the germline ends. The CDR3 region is CASSLVDTDTQYF. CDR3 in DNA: TGTGCCAGCAGCTTAGTAGATACAGATACGCAGTATTTT.

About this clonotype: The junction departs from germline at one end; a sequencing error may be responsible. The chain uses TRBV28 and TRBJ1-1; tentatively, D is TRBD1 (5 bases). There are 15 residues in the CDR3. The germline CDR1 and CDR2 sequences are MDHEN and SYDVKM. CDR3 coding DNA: TGTGCCAGCAGTTCCGAGGGGAGTTTGGGCACTGAAGCCTTCTTT. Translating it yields CASSSEGSLGTEAFF.

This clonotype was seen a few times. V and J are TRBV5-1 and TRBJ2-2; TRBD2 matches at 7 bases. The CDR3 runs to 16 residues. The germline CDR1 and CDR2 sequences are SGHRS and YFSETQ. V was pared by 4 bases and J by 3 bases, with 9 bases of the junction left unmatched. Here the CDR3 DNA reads TGCGCCAGCAGCGCTACCGAGCGGGGAGACACCGGGGAGCTGTTTTTT. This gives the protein CASSATERGDTGELFF. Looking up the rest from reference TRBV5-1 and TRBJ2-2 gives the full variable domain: KAGVTQTPRYLIKTRGQQVTLSCSPISGHRSVSWYQQTPGQGLQFLFEYFSETQRNKGNFPGRFSGRQFSNSRSEMNVSTLELGDSALYLCASSATERGDTGELFFGEGSRLTVL.

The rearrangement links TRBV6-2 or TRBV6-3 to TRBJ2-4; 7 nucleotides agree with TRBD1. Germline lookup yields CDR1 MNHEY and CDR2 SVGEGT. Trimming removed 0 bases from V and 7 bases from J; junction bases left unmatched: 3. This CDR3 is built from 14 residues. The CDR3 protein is CASSYSGQWNIQYF. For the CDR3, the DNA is TGTGCCAGCAGTTACTCGGGACAGTGGAACATTCAGTACTTC.

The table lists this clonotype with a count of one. CDR3 in DNA: TGCAGTGCTAGACCTGGGGTTTGGGACGAGCAGTACTTC. Amino acids: CSARPGVWDEQYF. The chain recombines TRBV20-1 with TRBJ2-7, with unresolved D. CDR3 length: 13 residues. The germline CDR1 and CDR2 sequences are DFQATT and SNEGSKA (reference sequence). V was cut by 2 bases and J by 5 bases, with 13 bases left in between.

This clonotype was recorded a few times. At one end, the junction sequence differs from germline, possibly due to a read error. The CDR3 is CAISESERVHYLF. The CDR3 region has the DNA TGTGCCATCAGTGAGTCGGAGCGTGTCCATTACCTCTTC. The chain joins TRBV10-3 to TRBJ2-7, with no clear D. The CDR3 has 13 amino acids. Germline V CDR1 and CDR2: ENHRY, SYGVKD.

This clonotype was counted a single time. CDR3 region: CASSFSVGGYTF. DNA of the CDR3: TGTGCCAGCAGTTTTTCGGTCGGAGGCTACACCTTC. V and J are TRBV12-3 or TRBV12-4 and TRBJ1-2; D is undetermined. The CDR3 totals 12 residues. Between the trimmed V and J ends, which lost 3 bases and 8 bases, there was a span of 10 bases.

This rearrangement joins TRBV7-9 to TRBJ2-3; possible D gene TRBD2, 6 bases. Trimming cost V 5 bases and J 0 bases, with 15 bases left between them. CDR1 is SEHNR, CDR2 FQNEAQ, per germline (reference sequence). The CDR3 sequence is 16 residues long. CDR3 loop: CASSLRATSSTDTQYF. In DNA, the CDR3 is TGTGCCAGCAGCCTCCGTGCGACTAGTAGCACAGATACGCAGTATTTT. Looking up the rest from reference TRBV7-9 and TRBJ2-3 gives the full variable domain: DTGVSQNPRHKITKRGQNVTFRCDPISEHNRLYWYRQTLGQGPEFLTYFQNEAQLEKSRLLSDRFSAERPKGSFSTLEIQRTEQGDSAMYLCASSLRATSSTDTQYFGPGTRLTVL.

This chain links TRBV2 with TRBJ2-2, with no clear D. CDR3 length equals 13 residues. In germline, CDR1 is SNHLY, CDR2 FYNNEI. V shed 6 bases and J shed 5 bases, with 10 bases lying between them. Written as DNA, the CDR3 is TGTGCCAGCAGCCAAGGACCTACCGGGGAGCTGTTTTTT. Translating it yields CASSQGPTGELFF.

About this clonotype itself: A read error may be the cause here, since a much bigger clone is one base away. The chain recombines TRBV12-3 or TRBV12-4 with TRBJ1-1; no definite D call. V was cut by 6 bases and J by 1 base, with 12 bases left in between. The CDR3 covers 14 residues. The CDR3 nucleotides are TGTGCCAGCAGGTATCAAACAGCGAACACTGAAGCTTTCTTT. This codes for CASRYQTANTEAFF.